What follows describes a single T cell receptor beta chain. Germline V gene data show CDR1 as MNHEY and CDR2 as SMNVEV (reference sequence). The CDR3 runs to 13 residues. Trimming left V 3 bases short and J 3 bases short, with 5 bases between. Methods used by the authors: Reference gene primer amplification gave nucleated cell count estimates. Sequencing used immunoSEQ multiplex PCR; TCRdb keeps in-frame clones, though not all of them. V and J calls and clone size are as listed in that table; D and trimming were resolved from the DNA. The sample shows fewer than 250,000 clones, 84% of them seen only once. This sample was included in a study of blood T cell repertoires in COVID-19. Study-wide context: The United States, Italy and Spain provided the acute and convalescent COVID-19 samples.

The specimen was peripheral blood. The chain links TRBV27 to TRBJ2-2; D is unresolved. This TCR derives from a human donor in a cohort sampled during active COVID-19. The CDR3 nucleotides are TGTGCCAGCAGTTTGGAGCACACCGGGGAGCTGTTTTTT. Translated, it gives CASSLEHTGELFF.